The 18 T cell receptor beta chains listed next were all sequenced from one sample in a study of blood T cells in healthy people across ages. With a J-beta primer mix and a sample-barcoded 5' primer, a second PCR ran about 7 to 11 cycles. One entry per CDR3 protein, called by TCRdb with MiXCR from the 5' RACE reads. The table has 650,000 to 900,000 distinct CDR3 sequences, approximately 65% seen once; the top ten hold about a quarter. Material for sequencing was blood. The origin of the receptors is a man aged 25 to 40 in good health.

The chain has TRBV27 and TRBJ1-5; maybe TRBD1 (5 bases). CDR1 and CDR2 (germline): MNHEY, SMNVEV (reference sequence). Trimming left V 3 bases short and J 4 bases short, with 13 bases between. The CDR3 runs to 15 residues. CDR3 nucleotide sequence: TGTGCCAGCAGTTTTACGTTCGGGGGGAATCAGCCCCAGCATTTT. Protein: CASSFTFGGNQPQHF.

This chain joins TRBV7-9 and TRBJ1-2, with D unresolved. Looked up from germline, CDR1 is SEHNR and CDR2 is FQNEAQ (reference sequence). Trimming left V 5 bases short and J 3 bases short, with 10 bases between. This CDR3 comprises 13 residues. The CDR3 bases are TGTGCCAGCAGCGCCCGACGGCACTATGGCTACACCTTC. Protein product: CASSARRHYGYTF.

This clonotype was picked up one time. This rearrangement joins TRBV15 to TRBJ2-1; TRBD2 is a possible D gene (5 bases). The V end was cut by 0 bases, the J end by 0 bases, with 15 bases between. The CDR3 has 18 amino acids. Germline V lookup: CDR1 LNHNV, CDR2 YYDKDF (reference sequence). The CDR3 bases are TGTGCCACCAGCAGAGATCGAGGTCGGGAAGCCTCCTACAATGAGCAGTTCTTC. Residues: CATSRDRGREASYNEQFF.

The table lists this clonotype with a few counts. The gene calls are TRBV29-1 and TRBJ2-3, with 9 bases identical to TRBD1. The CDR3 contains 13 residues. Germline V gene sequence: CDR1 SQVTM, CDR2 ANQGSEA. After removal of 6 bases from V and 6 bases from J, the junction contained 7 bases not matched to a gene. The CDR3 reads CSVKTGGGDTQYF. The CDR3 nucleotides are TGCAGCGTCAAGACAGGGGGTGGGGATACGCAGTATTTT.

This rearrangement joins TRBV20-1 to TRBJ2-1; TRBD1 agrees at 9 bases. V was pared by 6 bases and J by 7 bases, with 7 bases of the junction left unmatched. CDR1 is DFQATT, CDR2 SNEGSKA, per germline (reference sequence). The CDR3 contains 13 residues. The DNA for the CDR3 is TGCAGTGCGCACCGGGACAGGGTTAATGAGCAGTTCTTC. Amino acids: CSAHRDRVNEQFF.

The sample holds a few counts of this clonotype. J is TRBJ2-7 and V is TRBV20-1; 13 nucleotides match TRBD2. After removal of 4 bases from V and 4 bases from J, the junction contained 4 bases not matched to a gene. Germline CDR1 DFQATT, CDR2 SNEGSKA (reference sequence). The CDR3 sequence is 14 residues long. In nucleotides, the CDR3 is TGCAGTGCTACGGGACTAGCGGGGAGGTACGAGCAGTACTTC. Translated, it gives CSATGLAGRYEQYF.

This chain uses TRBV2 with TRBJ2-5; possible D gene TRBD2, 6 bases. The CDR3 length is 11 residues. Trimming left V 10 bases short and J 7 bases short, with 13 bases between. Per germline, CDR1 SNHLY and CDR2 FYNNEI. The CDR3 spells CATKAGWTQYF. The CDR3 DNA reads TGTGCCACCAAGGCGGGGTGGACCCAGTACTTC.

The count of this clonotype is one. A read error is possible here, since a much larger clone lies one base away. Given the absence of the conserved phenylalanine or tryptophan at the CDR3 end, a read error is likely. The chain joins TRBV7-2 to TRBJ2-7; weak D call: TRBD2 (5 bases). The J call may not be correct, given that the DNA end is closer to TRBJ2-5. The CDR3 covers 15 residues. Germline CDR1 reads SGHTA; CDR2 reads FQGNSA. The CDR3 is CASSPVGVFGETQYS. The CDR3 nucleotides are TGTGCCAGCAGCCCCGTCGGGGTTTTCGGCGAGACCCAGTACTCC.

The rearrangement joins TRBV5-6 to TRBJ2-7, with D unresolved. Trimming removed 0 bases from V and 2 bases from J, with 9 bases in between. This CDR3 is 14 amino acids long. Germline CDR1 SGHDT, CDR2 YYEEEE. DNA for the CDR3: TGTGCCAGCAGCTTGGGACCAGACCCCTACGAGCAGTACTTC. It codes for CASSLGPDPYEQYF.

This clonotype was observed a few times. The genes are TRBV20-1 and TRBJ2-7; D unclear. The CDR3 is made up of 13 amino acids. Germline loops: CDR1 DFQATT, CDR2 SNEGSKA (reference sequence). The V end lost 3 bases, the J end lost 2 bases, and 11 bases lay between the germline ends. This chain's CDR3 is CSARAVNAYEQYF. In DNA form, the CDR3 reads TGCAGTGCTAGGGCTGTAAATGCCTACGAGCAGTACTTC.

On this clonotype: At one end, the junction sequence differs from germline, possibly due to a read error. The V call is TRBV28, the J call TRBJ2-7, with 15 positions matching TRBD2. The CDR3 loop spans 16 amino acids. Germline lookup yields CDR1 MDHEN and CDR2 SYDVKM. The CDR3 DNA reads TGTGCCAGCAGTTCACCTGGGACTAGCGGGGGGCGAACTACCGCATTC. It codes for CASSSPGTSGGRTTAF. Looking up the rest from reference TRBV28 and TRBJ2-7 gives the full variable domain: DVKVTQSSRYLVKRTGEKVFLECVQDMDHENMFWYRQDPGLGLRLIYFSYDVKMKEKGDIPEGYSVSREKKERFSLILESASTNQTSMYLCASSSPGTSGGRTTAFGPGTRLTVT.

This chain uses TRBV7-3 with TRBJ2-7; D is unclear. CDR3 length equals 15 residues. CDR1 SGHTA and CDR2 FQGTGA come from the germline V gene. Trimming shortened V by 6 bases and J by 2 bases, and 17 bases separated the two germline ends. The CDR3 is CASSLGGSAAYEQYF. As DNA, the CDR3 is TGTGCCAGCAGTCTCGGCGGCAGTGCTGCCTACGAGCAGTACTTC.

The rearrangement uses TRBV7-9 and TRBJ2-7; D is undetermined. Germline CDR1 and CDR2: SEHNR and FQNEAQ (reference sequence). This CDR3 has 13 residues. V was cut by 5 bases and J by 2 bases, with 10 bases left in between. The CDR3 sequence: CASSHSRTYEQYF. The CDR3 nucleotides read TGTGCCAGCAGCCACTCGAGAACCTACGAGCAGTACTTC.

The V and J genes are TRBV10-3 and TRBJ2-5; TRBD2 agrees at 9 bases. V trimming: 8 bases; J trimming: 2 bases; junction bases outside the gene matches: 9. Germline V gene lookup returns CDR1 ENHRY and CDR2 SYGVKD. The CDR3 is 15 amino acids. The CDR3 nucleotides read TGTGCCATCGGTCTAGCGGGGCCGTCACAAGAGACCCAGTACTTC. Its translation is CAIGLAGPSQETQYF.

This clonotype was counted only a few times. The chain joins TRBV12-3 or TRBV12-4 to TRBJ1-5; the D gene is possibly TRBD1 (6 bases). V lost 5 bases and J lost 5, with 10 bases in between. This CDR3 spans 13 amino acids. The CDR3 sequence is CASSQGRDQPQHF. In DNA, the CDR3 is TGTGCCAGCAGTCAGGGGCGAGATCAGCCCCAGCATTTT.

This clonotype came up a few times. The chain employs TRBV7-9 and TRBJ2-5, with a possible D match to TRBD2 (6 bases). The CDR3 length is 15 residues. V lost 2 bases and J lost 5, with 15 bases in between. The germline gives CDR1 SEHNR, CDR2 FQNEAQ (reference sequence). The CDR3, as DNA: TGTGCCAGCAGCTTACGGTCCGGGACTCTCGAGACCCAGTACTTC. As protein: CASSLRSGTLETQYF.

This chain connects TRBV11-3 to TRBJ2-1; 8 positions agree with TRBD2. The CDR3 length is 15 residues. The germline V gene has CDR1 SGHNT and CDR2 YENEEA. V lost 5 bases and J lost 4; bases outside the gene matches: 7. CDR3 protein: CASSPKQRGYNEQFF. CDR3 bases: TGTGCCAGCAGCCCCAAGCAGCGGGGGTACAATGAGCAGTTCTTC.

This clonotype was detected a few times. The chain is built from TRBV3-1 and TRBJ2-5; tentative D call: TRBD2 (6 bases). This CDR3 comprises 14 residues. Germline lookup yields CDR1 LGHDT and CDR2 YNNKEL (reference sequence). V lost 3 bases and J 3 bases, leaving 11 bases between the germline ends. The CDR3 sequence is CASSQGTGKETQYF. In DNA, the CDR3 is TGTGCCAGCAGCCAGGGGACTGGGAAAGAGACCCAGTACTTC.